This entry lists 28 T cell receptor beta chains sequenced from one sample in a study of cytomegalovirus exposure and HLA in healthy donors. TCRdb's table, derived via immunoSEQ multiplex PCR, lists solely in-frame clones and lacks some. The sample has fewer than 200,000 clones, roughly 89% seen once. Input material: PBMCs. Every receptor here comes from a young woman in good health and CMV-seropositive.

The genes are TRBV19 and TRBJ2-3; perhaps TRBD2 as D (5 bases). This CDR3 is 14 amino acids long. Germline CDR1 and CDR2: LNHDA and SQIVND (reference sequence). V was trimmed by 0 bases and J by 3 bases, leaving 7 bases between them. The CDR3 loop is CASSIDGSTDTQYF. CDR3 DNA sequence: TGTGCCAGTAGTATAGATGGGAGTACAGATACGCAGTATTTT.

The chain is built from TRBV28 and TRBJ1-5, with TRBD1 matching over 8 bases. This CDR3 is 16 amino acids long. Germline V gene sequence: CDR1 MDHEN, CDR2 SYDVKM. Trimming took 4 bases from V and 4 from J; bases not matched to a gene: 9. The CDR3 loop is CASSSWIGQGNQPQHF. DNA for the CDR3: TGTGCCAGCAGTTCTTGGATCGGACAGGGAAATCAGCCCCAGCATTTT.

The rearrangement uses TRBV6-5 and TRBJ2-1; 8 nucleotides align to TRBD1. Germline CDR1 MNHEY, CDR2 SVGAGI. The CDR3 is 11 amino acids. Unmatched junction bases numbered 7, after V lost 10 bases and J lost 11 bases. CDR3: CATSTGDKQFF. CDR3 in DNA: TGTGCCACCTCGACAGGGGATAAGCAGTTCTTC.

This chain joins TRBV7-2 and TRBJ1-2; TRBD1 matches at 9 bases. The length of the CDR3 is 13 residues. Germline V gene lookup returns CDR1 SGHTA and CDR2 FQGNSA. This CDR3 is CAESPGTGHGYTF. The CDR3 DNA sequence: TGTGCAGAAAGTCCAGGGACAGGGCACGGCTACACCTTC.

CDR3 DNA: TGTGCCAGCAGCCAGGGACTAGCGGGAGTCACCGGGGAGCTGTTTTTT. It codes for CASSQGLAGVTGELFF. The chain couples TRBV14 to TRBJ2-2, with TRBD2 identical over 14 bases. The germline CDR1 and CDR2 sequences are SGHDN and FVKESK. The trim removed 3 bases at V and 4 bases at J, leaving 1 base unmatched. The CDR3 contains 16 residues. Based on the CDR3 plus reference TRBV14 and TRBJ2-2, the full variable domain is EAGVTQFPSHSVIEKGQTVTLRCDPISGHDNLYWYRRVMGKEIKFLLHFVKESKQDESGMPNNRFLAERTGGTYSTLKVQPAELEDSGVYFCASSQGLAGVTGELFFGEGSRLTVL.

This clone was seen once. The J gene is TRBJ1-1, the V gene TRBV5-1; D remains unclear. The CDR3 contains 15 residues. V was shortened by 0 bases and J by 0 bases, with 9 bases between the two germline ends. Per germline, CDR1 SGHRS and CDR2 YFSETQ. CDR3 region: CASSLVPGLNTEAFF. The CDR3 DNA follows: TGCGCCAGCAGCTTGGTACCGGGGTTGAACACTGAAGCTTTCTTT.

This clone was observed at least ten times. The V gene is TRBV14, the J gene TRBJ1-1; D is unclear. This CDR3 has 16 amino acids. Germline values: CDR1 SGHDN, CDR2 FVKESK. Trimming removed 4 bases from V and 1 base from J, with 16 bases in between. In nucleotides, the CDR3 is TGTGCCAGCAGCCCCCTCTTAGGGAGCCCGAACACTGAAGCTTTCTTT. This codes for CASSPLLGSPNTEAFF.

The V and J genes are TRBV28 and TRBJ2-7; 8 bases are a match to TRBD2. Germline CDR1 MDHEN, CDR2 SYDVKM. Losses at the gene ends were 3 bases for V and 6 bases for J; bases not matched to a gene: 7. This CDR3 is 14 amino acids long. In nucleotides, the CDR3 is TGTGCCAGCAGTTTTGGACTAGCAAGAGTCGAGCAGTACTTC. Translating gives CASSFGLARVEQYF.

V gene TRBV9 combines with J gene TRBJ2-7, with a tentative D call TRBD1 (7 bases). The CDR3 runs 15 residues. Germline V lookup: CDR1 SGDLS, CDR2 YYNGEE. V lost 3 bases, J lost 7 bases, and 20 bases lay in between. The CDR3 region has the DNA TGTGCCAGCAGCGCTACGACAGGGACTGTTGGAGAGCAGTACTTC. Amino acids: CASSATTGTVGEQYF.

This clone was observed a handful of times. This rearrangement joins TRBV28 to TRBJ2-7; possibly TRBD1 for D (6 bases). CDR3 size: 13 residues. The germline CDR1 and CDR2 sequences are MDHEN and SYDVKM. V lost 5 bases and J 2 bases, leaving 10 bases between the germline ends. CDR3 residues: CASSTGWPYEQYF. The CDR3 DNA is TGTGCCAGCAGTACAGGGTGGCCCTACGAGCAGTACTTC.

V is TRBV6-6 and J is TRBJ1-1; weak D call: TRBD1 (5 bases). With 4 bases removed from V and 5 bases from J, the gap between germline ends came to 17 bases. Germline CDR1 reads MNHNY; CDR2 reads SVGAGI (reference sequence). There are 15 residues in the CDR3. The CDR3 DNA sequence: TGTGCCAGCAGTTCAACAATTGGTCAGGGTACTGAAGCTTTCTTT. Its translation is CASSSTIGQGTEAFF.

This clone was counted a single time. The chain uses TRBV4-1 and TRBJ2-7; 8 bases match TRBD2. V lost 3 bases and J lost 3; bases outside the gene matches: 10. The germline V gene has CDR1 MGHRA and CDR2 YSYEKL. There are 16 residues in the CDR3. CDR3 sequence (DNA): TGCGCCAGCAGCCATGGCGGGGGGTTAACTTTCTACGAGCAGTACTTC. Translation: CASSHGGGLTFYEQYF.

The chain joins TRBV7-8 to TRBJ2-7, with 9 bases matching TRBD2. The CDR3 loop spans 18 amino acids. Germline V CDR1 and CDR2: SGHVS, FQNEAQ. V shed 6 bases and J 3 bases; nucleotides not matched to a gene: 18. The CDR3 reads CASRTVSGRKEWSYEQYF. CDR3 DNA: TGTGCCAGCAGGACCGTCAGCGGGAGGAAGGAGTGGAGCTACGAGCAGTACTTC.

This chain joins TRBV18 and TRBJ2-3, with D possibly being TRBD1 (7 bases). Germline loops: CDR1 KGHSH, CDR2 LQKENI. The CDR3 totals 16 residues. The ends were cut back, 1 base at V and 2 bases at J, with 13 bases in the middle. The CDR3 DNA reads TGTGCCAGCTCACCACGACAGGGAGGTAACACAGATACGCAGTATTTT. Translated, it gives CASSPRQGGNTDTQYF.

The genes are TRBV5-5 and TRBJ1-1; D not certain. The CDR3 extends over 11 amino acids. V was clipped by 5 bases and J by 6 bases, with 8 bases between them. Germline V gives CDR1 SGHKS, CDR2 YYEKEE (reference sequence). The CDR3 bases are TGTGCCAGCAGGTTTCAGGCTGAAGCTTTCTTT. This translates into CASRFQAEAFF.

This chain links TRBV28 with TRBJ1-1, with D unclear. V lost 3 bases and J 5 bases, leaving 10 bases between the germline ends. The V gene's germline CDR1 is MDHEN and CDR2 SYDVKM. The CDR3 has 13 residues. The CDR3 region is CASSLEGGTEAFF. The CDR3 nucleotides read TGTGCCAGCAGTTTGGAGGGCGGAACTGAAGCTTTCTTT.

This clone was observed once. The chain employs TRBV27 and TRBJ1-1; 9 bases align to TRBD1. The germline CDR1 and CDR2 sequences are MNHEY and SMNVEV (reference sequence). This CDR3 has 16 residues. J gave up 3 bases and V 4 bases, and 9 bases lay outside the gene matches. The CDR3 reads CASSSPDRGKYTEAFF. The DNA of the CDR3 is TGTGCCAGCAGTTCGCCGGACAGGGGAAAATACACTGAAGCTTTCTTT.

The CDR3 region has the DNA TGTGCCAGCAGCGTAGACAGGGGGCGCGTCAATGAGCAGTTCTTC. It translates to CASSVDRGRVNEQFF. J is TRBJ2-1 and V is TRBV6-1, with TRBD1 matching 10 bases. Unmatched junction bases numbered 8, after V lost 6 bases and J lost 6 bases. Germline V CDR1 and CDR2: MNHNS, SASEGT. The CDR3 sequence is 15 residues long.

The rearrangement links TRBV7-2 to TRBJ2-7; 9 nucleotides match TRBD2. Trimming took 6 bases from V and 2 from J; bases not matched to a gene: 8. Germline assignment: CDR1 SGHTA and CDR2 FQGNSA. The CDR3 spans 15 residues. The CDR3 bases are TGTGCCAGCAGTGAGGCTAGCGGGACAACCTACGAGCAGTACTTC. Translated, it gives CASSEASGTTYEQYF.

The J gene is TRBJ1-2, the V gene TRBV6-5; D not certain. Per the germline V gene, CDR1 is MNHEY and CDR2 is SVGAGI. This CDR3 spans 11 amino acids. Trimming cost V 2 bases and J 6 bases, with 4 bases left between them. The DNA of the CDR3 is TGTGCCAGCAGTTACGCGGATGGCTACACCTTC. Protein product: CASSYADGYTF.

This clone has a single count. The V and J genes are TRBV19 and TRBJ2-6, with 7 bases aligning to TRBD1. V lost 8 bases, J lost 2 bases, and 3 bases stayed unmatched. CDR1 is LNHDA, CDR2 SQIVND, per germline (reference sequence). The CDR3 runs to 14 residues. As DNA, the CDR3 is TGTGCCAGTTCCACAGGGGCTGGGGCCAACGTCCTGACTTTC. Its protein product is CASSTGAGANVLTF.

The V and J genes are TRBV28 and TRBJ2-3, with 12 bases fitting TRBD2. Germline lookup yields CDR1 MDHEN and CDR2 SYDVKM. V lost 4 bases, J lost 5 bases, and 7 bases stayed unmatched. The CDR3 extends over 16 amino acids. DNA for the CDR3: TGTGCCAGCAGTTCAGGACTAGCGGGGACCGAAGATACGCAGTATTTT. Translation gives CASSSGLAGTEDTQYF.

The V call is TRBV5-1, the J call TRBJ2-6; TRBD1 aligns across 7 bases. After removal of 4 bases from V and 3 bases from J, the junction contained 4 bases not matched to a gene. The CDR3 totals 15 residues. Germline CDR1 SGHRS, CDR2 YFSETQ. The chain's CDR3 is CASSATGRGANVLTF. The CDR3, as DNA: TGCGCCAGCAGCGCGACAGGGCGTGGGGCCAACGTCCTGACTTTC.

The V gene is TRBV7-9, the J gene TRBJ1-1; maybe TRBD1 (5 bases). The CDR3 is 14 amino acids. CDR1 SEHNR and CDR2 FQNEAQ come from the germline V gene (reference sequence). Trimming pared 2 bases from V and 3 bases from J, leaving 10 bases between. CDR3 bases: TGTGCCAGCAGCTTAAAAACAGGCTACACTGAAGCTTTCTTT. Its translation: CASSLKTGYTEAFF. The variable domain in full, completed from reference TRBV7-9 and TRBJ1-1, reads DTGVSQNPRHKITKRGQNVTFRCDPISEHNRLYWYRQTLGQGPEFLTYFQNEAQLEKSRLLSDRFSAERPKGSFSTLEIQRTEQGDSAMYLCASSLKTGYTEAFFGQGTRLTVV.

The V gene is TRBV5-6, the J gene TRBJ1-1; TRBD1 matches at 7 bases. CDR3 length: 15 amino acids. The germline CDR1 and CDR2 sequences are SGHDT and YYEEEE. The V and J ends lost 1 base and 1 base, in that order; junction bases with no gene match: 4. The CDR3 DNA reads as TGTGCCAGCAGCTTGTTTGACAGGGAGAACACTGAAGCTTTCTTT. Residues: CASSLFDRENTEAFF.

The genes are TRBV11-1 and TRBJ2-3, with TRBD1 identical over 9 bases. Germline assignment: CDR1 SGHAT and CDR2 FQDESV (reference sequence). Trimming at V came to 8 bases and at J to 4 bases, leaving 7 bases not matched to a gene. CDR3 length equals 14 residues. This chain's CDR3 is CASAPGQGADTQYF. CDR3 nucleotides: TGTGCCAGCGCTCCGGGACAGGGCGCAGATACGCAGTATTTT.

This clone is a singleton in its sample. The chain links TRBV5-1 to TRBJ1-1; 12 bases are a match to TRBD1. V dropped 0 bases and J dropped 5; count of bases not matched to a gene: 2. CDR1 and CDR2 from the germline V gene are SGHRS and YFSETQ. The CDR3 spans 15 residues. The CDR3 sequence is CASSLAGQGATEAFF. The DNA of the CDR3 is TGCGCCAGCAGCTTGGCGGGACAGGGGGCAACTGAAGCTTTCTTT. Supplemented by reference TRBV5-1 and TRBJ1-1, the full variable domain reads KAGVTQTPRYLIKTRGQQVTLSCSPISGHRSVSWYQQTPGQGLQFLFEYFSETQRNKGNFPGRFSGRQFSNSRSEMNVSTLELGDSALYLCASSLAGQGATEAFFGQGTRLTVV.

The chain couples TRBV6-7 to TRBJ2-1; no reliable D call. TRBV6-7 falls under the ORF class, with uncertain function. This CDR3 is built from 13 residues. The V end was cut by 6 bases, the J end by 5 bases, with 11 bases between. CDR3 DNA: TGTGCCAGCAGCATGGCCCCGAACAATGAGCAGTTCTTC. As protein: CASSMAPNNEQFF.